One sample yielded the 27 T cell receptor beta chains listed below, sequenced in a study of blood T cells in healthy people across ages. The authors ran a second PCR of about 7 to 12 cycles using a sample-barcoded 5' primer and a J-beta primer mix. TCRdb reprocessed the 5' RACE reads via MiXCR and lists one record per CDR3 protein. The repertoire holds some 1.8 million distinct CDR3 sequences, with roughly two fifths as singletons. Sequencing input: blood. The receptors shown here come from a human donor in good health.

This clonotype was counted between two and nine times. This chain links TRBV20-1 with TRBJ2-7, with D perhaps matching TRBD1 (6 bases). Germline CDR1 and CDR2: DFQATT and SNEGSKA (reference sequence). V gave up 4 bases and J gave up 1 base, with 17 bases separating them. This CDR3 comprises 15 residues. The CDR3 DNA follows: TGCAGTGCTAACCCGGCAGGGACAACTTCCTACGAGCAGTACTTC. It encodes CSANPAGTTSYEQYF.

This clonotype was seen a handful of times. V usage is TRBV7-9 and J usage is TRBJ1-2; D is ambiguous. The length of the CDR3 is 13 residues. With 1 base removed from V and 7 bases from J, the gap between germline ends came to 10 bases. The V gene's germline CDR1 is SEHNR and CDR2 FQNEAQ (reference sequence). CDR3 coding DNA: TGTGCCAGCAGCTTAGAGGGAAGTCTTGGCTACACCTTC. Its protein is CASSLEGSLGYTF.

This clonotype has just a few counts. The rearrangement joins TRBV3-1 to TRBJ1-5, with D unresolved. Looked up from germline, CDR1 is LGHDT and CDR2 is YNNKEL (reference sequence). V lost 1 base, J lost 0 bases, and 7 bases lay in between. The CDR3 has 15 amino acids. This chain's CDR3 is CASSQAFSSNQPQHF. In nucleotides, the CDR3 is TGTGCCAGCAGCCAAGCCTTTAGTAGCAATCAGCCCCAGCATTTT.

Written as DNA, the CDR3 is TGCGCCAGCAGCCCGGGGGGTTCAGGGAATAAGCAGTTCTTC. Translated, it gives CASSPGGSGNKQFF. This chain joins TRBV4-1 and TRBJ2-1; 7 nucleotides agree with TRBD2. Trimming removed 4 bases from V and 11 bases from J; junction bases left unmatched: 11. This CDR3 comprises 14 residues. Germline-derived CDR1 and CDR2 are MGHRA and YSYEKL.

The V and J genes are TRBV5-1 and TRBJ2-7; no firm D call. V was cut by 0 bases and J by 6 bases, with 13 bases left in between. CDR1 is SGHRS and CDR2 is YFSETQ in the germline V gene. This CDR3 contains 14 residues. DNA for the CDR3: TGCGCCAGCAGCTTGGATCCAACTGCAGGCGAGCAGTACTTC. Translating gives CASSLDPTAGEQYF.

This clonotype was observed a few times. The chain couples TRBV2 to TRBJ2-5, with 14 bases that match TRBD2. This CDR3 comprises 17 residues. CDR1 and CDR2 (germline): SNHLY, FYNNEI. V shed 2 bases and J 3 bases; nucleotides not matched to a gene: 5. The CDR3 bases are TGTGCCAGCAGTGAATGGACTAGCGGGGGGCCAAAAGAGACCCAGTACTTC. Translation gives CASSEWTSGGPKETQYF.

The genes are TRBV6-2 or TRBV6-3 and TRBJ2-5, with D possibly being TRBD1 or TRBD2 (5 bases each). V gave up 6 bases and J gave up 1 base, with 15 bases separating them. Looked up from germline, CDR1 is MNHEY and CDR2 is SVGEGT. CDR3 length: 15 residues. The DNA for the CDR3 is TGTGCCAGCAGCGACCGGGGACCGACCCAAGAGACCCAGTACTTC. It translates to CASSDRGPTQETQYF.

This clonotype appeared a few times. This chain connects TRBV11-2 to TRBJ2-3; the D gene is possibly TRBD1 (6 bases). The CDR3 spans 15 residues. Trimming removed 5 bases from V and 5 bases from J, with 17 bases in between. The germline CDR1 and CDR2 sequences are SGHAT and FQNNGV. The CDR3 reads CASSLRALQGDTQYF. CDR3 in DNA: TGTGCCAGCAGCCTCCGGGCTTTACAGGGAGATACGCAGTATTTT.

The chain links TRBV18 to TRBJ1-1, with D possibly matching TRBD1 (5 bases). Germline CDR1 is KGHSH and CDR2 is LQKENI. The CDR3 extends over 13 amino acids. V was shortened by 8 bases and J by 0 bases, with 10 bases between the two germline ends. CDR3 sequence: CASGGRVNTEAFF. CDR3 DNA sequence: TGTGCCAGCGGCGGCAGGGTGAACACTGAAGCTTTCTTT.

The V and J genes are TRBV28 and TRBJ2-7; 9 bases align to TRBD2. The CDR3 length is 13 residues. Germline CDR1 is MDHEN and CDR2 is SYDVKM. Trimming cost V 8 bases and J 4 bases; bases outside gene matches: 6. The CDR3 loop reads CASAASGTYEQYF. CDR3 coding DNA: TGTGCCAGCGCCGCTAGCGGGACATACGAGCAGTACTTC.

This chain uses TRBV20-1 with TRBJ2-5; no clear D gene. The CDR3 extends over 16 amino acids. CDR1 and CDR2 from the germline V gene are DFQATT and SNEGSKA (reference sequence). Trimming pared 3 bases from V and 1 base from J, leaving 18 bases between. CDR3 protein: CSASSMIRRFQETQYF. CDR3 nucleotides: TGCAGTGCTAGCTCAATGATACGACGGTTCCAAGAGACCCAGTACTTC.

This rearrangement joins TRBV5-1 to TRBJ2-7; D unclear. The CDR3 runs 14 residues. Germline CDR1 is SGHRS and CDR2 is YFSETQ. The ends were cut back, 0 bases at V and 3 bases at J, with 10 bases in the middle. The CDR3 DNA sequence: TGCGCCAGCAGCTTGGGGGCTAGGGACTACGAGCAGTACTTC. Protein sequence: CASSLGARDYEQYF.

With respect to this clonotype: Relative to the germline gene, one junction end is altered; a read error may explain this. The chain combines TRBV7-7 with TRBJ2-5; D could derive from TRBD1 or TRBD2 (5 bases each). CDR1 and CDR2 (germline): SSHAT, FNYEAQ (reference sequence). This CDR3 has 15 amino acids. The DNA of the CDR3 is TGTGCCAGCAGTTTAGCGTGGGGGTTCGGAGAGACCCAGTACTTC. The encoded protein is CASSLAWGFGETQYF. Supplemented by reference TRBV7-7 and TRBJ2-5, the full variable domain reads GAGVSQSPRYKVTKRGQDVTLRCDPISSHATLYWYQQALGQGPEFLTYFNYEAQPDKSGLPSDRFSAERPEGSISTLTIQRTEQRDSAMYRCASSLAWGFGETQYFGPGTRLLVL.

This sequence joins TRBV6-6 and TRBJ1-1, with D possibly matching TRBD1 (5 bases). The V end lost 6 bases, the J end lost 3 bases, and 17 bases lay between the germline ends. Per germline, CDR1 MNHNY and CDR2 SVGAGI (reference sequence). The CDR3 covers 15 residues. The CDR3 DNA reads as TGTGCCAGCAGGTCTAATAGTAAAGGGGACACTGAAGCTTTCTTT. Translating it yields CASRSNSKGDTEAFF.

This rearrangement joins TRBV24-1 to TRBJ2-4; TRBD2 aligns across 9 bases. Germline assignment: CDR1 KGHDR and CDR2 SFDVKD. The trim removed 6 bases at V and 13 bases at J, leaving 21 bases unmatched. This CDR3 has 17 residues. The CDR3 sequence is CATSPRASGTCLNEQYF. The DNA of the CDR3 is TGTGCCACCAGTCCTAGGGCTAGCGGGACCTGCTTAAATGAGCAGTACTTC.

This clonotype appeared a few times. The V call is TRBV20-1, the J call TRBJ2-4, with D perhaps TRBD1 (6 bases). Trimming took 4 bases from V and 0 from J, leaving 10 bases between them. There are 14 residues in the CDR3. CDR1 and CDR2 (germline): DFQATT, SNEGSKA (reference sequence). The CDR3 region has the DNA TGCAGTGCTAAACAGGGATCAGCCAAAAACATTCAGTACTTC. This sequence encodes CSAKQGSAKNIQYF.

This clonotype was seen a handful of times. A junction boundary mismatches the germline segment, possibly from a read error. The gene calls are TRBV6-6 and TRBJ2-3; D call uncertain. The CDR3 consists of 16 residues. Germline V gene lookup returns CDR1 MNHNY and CDR2 SVGAGI (reference sequence). CDR3 in DNA: TGTGCCAGCAGCCCAGACGAACCCCAGCCCACAGATACGCGGTATTTT. Translating it yields CASSPDEPQPTDTRYF.

The chain couples TRBV4-2 to TRBJ1-5; D is ambiguous. Trimming removed 5 bases at V and 2 bases at J, with 10 bases between. In germline, CDR1 is LGHNA, CDR2 YNFKEQ. This CDR3 region has 14 residues. The CDR3 region has the DNA TGTGCCAGCAGCTTCGACCGTGGCAATCAGCCCCAGCATTTT. Its protein is CASSFDRGNQPQHF.

The chain has TRBV4-3 and TRBJ1-6, with 10 nucleotides matching TRBD1. Germline V lookup: CDR1 LGHNA, CDR2 YSLEER. The trim removed 1 base at V and 7 bases at J, leaving 1 base unmatched. The length of the CDR3 is 15 residues. DNA for the CDR3: TGCGCCAGCAGCCAAGTGGGACAGGGGAATTCACCCCTCCACTTT. The encoded protein is CASSQVGQGNSPLHF.

The V gene is TRBV4-1, the J gene TRBJ1-2; D possibly corresponds to TRBD1 (5 bases). The V and J ends lost 0 bases and 2 bases respectively, with 22 bases between them. This CDR3 has 19 residues. In germline, CDR1 is MGHRA, CDR2 YSYEKL. The CDR3 DNA reads TGCGCCAGCAGCCAAGATGATGGGAGGCAGGGTTTTATCAACTATGGCTACACCTTC. As protein: CASSQDDGRQGFINYGYTF.

There are a few counts of this clonotype. DNA of the CDR3: TGTGCCAGCAGCCGGGGTCGTACAGGGTCGTTCTACAATGAGCAGTTCTTC. Translation gives CASSRGRTGSFYNEQFF. The chain carries TRBV7-2 and TRBJ2-1; tentative D call: TRBD1 (6 bases). Trimming cost V 5 bases and J 3 bases, with 20 bases left between them. The germline V gene has CDR1 SGHTA and CDR2 FQGNSA. This CDR3 comprises 17 residues. The complete variable domain, with remaining parts taken from reference TRBV7-2 and TRBJ2-1, reads GAGVSQSPSNKVTEKGKDVELRCDPISGHTALYWYRQSLGQGLEFLIYFQGNSAPDKSGLPSDRFSAERTGGSVSTLTIQRTQQEDSAVYLCASSRGRTGSFYNEQFFGPGTRLTVL.

This clonotype was observed a handful of times. The chain uses TRBV5-5 and TRBJ1-6; D unclear. The CDR3 length is 16 residues. Germline V gene data show CDR1 as SGHKS and CDR2 as YYEKEE (reference sequence). Between the trimmed V and J ends, which lost 3 bases and 10 bases, there was a span of 20 bases. CDR3 DNA sequence: TGTGCCAGCAGCTCGGTTGGCGGGGAGCTGTGGTCACCCCTCCACTTT. Its translation: CASSSVGGELWSPLHF.

The chain recombines TRBV7-2 with TRBJ2-1, with D possibly being TRBD1 (5 bases). This CDR3 contains 14 residues. Trimming left V 5 bases short and J 3 bases short, with 11 bases between. Germline assignment: CDR1 SGHTA and CDR2 FQGNSA. This CDR3 reads CASSLSGIYNEQFF. In nucleotides, the CDR3 is TGTGCCAGCAGCCTTTCAGGGATCTACAATGAGCAGTTCTTC.

The chain uses TRBV4-3 and TRBJ2-7; the match to TRBD2 covers 7 bases. The CDR3 totals 18 residues. Germline lookup yields CDR1 LGHNA and CDR2 YSLEER. V was pared by 4 bases and J by 3 bases, with 18 bases of the junction left unmatched. In DNA, the CDR3 is TGCGCCAGCAGCCCTAGACCCGCGGGCGGGGGTACTTACTACGAGCAGTACTTC. It yields the protein CASSPRPAGGGTYYEQYF.

The chain carries TRBV10-3 and TRBJ2-5, with D tentatively TRBD1 or TRBD2 (6 bases each). Germline loops: CDR1 ENHRY, CDR2 SYGVKD. The CDR3 totals 15 residues. V shed 4 bases and J shed 5 bases, with 17 bases lying between them. CDR3 DNA sequence: TGTGCCATCAGTGGGTCGAAATCGGGGGCCGAGACCCAGTACTTC. Translation: CAISGSKSGAETQYF.

A few counts support this clonotype. J is TRBJ2-4 and V is TRBV20-1; 7 bases agree with TRBD1. CDR3 length: 15 residues. V was pared by 5 bases and J by 1 base, with 8 bases of the junction left unmatched. The V gene's germline CDR1 is DFQATT and CDR2 SNEGSKA (reference sequence). This CDR3 reads CSAGQAVGAKNIQYF. CDR3 coding DNA: TGCAGTGCTGGACAGGCCGTGGGGGCCAAAAACATTCAGTACTTC.

The chain couples TRBV12-3 or TRBV12-4 to TRBJ2-3; TRBD1 aligns across 7 bases. Germline trimming cut 3 bases from V and 11 bases from J; bases unmatched to any gene: 5. There are 12 residues in the CDR3. CDR3: CASSFHRGLQYF. In DNA form, the CDR3 reads TGTGCCAGCAGTTTCCACAGGGGTCTGCAGTATTTT.